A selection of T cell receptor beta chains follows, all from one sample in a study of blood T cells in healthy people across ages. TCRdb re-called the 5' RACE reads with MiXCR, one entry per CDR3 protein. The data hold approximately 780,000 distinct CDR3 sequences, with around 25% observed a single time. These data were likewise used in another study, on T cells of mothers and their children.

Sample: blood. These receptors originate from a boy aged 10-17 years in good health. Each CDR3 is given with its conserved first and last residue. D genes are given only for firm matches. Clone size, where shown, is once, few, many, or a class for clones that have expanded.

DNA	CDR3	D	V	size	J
TGTGCCAGCAGCCAGGGACTAGCGAACAATGAGCAGTTCTTC	CASSQGLANNEQFF	TRBD2	TRBV7-7	NA	TRBJ2-1
TGTGCCAGCAGTTACGGGAAAGGGGACAGGGGAATGTATCCCAGCATCTATGGCTACACCTTC	CASSYGKGDRGMYPSIYGYTF	TRBD1	TRBV6-5	NA	TRBJ1-2
TGTGCCAGCAGCCTTCCTGACAGGGCCACAGATACGCAGCATTTT	CASSLPDRATDTQHF	TRBD1	TRBV28	NA	TRBJ1-5
TGTGCCTGGAGACTACGTGGGCGTGAGCAGTTCTTC	CAWRLRGREQFF	NA	TRBV30	NA	TRBJ2-1
TGTGCCAGCAGACCGAGAGGGGGGCAAGAGACCCAGTACTTC	CASRPRGGQETQYF	NA	TRBV6-2/TRBV6-3	NA	TRBJ2-5
TGTGCCAGCAGCCTTTGGACGGTGAACACTGAAGCTTTCTTT	CASSLWTVNTEAFF	NA	TRBV3-1	few	TRBJ1-1
TGCAGTGCTAGGGGCCCCCTTGGGGCCAACGTCCTGACTTTC	CSARGPLGANVLTF	NA	TRBV20-1	NA	TRBJ2-6
TGCGCCAGCAGCTTGGGTGCAGTTCGCACAGATACGCAGTATTTT	CASSLGAVRTDTQYF	NA	TRBV5-1	NA	TRBJ2-3
TGCGCCAGCAGCTTGGGTTTGAATGGCTACACCTTC	CASSLGLNGYTF	NA	TRBV5-1	NA	TRBJ1-2
TGCAGTGCTAGAGTAGGGTTAGGAAACACCATATATTTT	CSARVGLGNTIYF	NA	TRBV20-1	NA	TRBJ1-3
TGTGCCAGCAGTGAATGGGGCACCGGGGAGCTGTTTTTT	CASSEWGTGELFF	NA	TRBV6-1	NA	TRBJ2-2
TGTGCCAGCAGCGCCCCCTCTGGGGCCAACGTCCTGACTTTC	CASSAPSGANVLTF	NA	TRBV9	many	TRBJ2-6